This TCR beta chain was obtained from a study of T cells in Graves' hyperthyroidism and ophthalmopathy. The wider study: At initial diagnosis, before any treatment had begun, peripheral blood was obtained. Findings and limits, study-wide: Expanded thyroid clonotypes (above 0.001) were mostly also found in blood.

This clonotype was picked up many times. The antigen is not known. Amplification of TCR beta CDR3 regions used RNA as the template. HTBI primers drove first-round RT-PCR of the TCR CDR3. One entry per CDR3 protein, called by TCRdb with MiXCR from the multiplex PCR reads. The sample contains over 150,000 distinct CDR3 sequences, about a sixth of which appear only once. Germline V lookup: CDR1 SGHAT, CDR2 FQNNGV. V lost 1 base and J lost 9, with 12 bases in between. The CDR3 extends over 13 amino acids. Hyperthyroidism in the patients, aged 18 to 65, was newly diagnosed and under 2 months in duration. The source of the PBMCs was around 10 ml of fresh peripheral blood.

This sequence originates from a woman aged 45-65 years with Graves' hyperthyroidism. The J gene is TRBJ1-1, the V gene TRBV11-2; no reliable D call. Sequenced material: blood. In DNA, the CDR3 is TGTGCCAGCAGCTTAGCGGGTGGGTGGCAAGCTTTCTTT. Translated, it gives CASSLAGGWQAFF. Full variable domain (rest looked up from reference TRBV11-2 and TRBJ1-1): EAGVAQSPRYKIIEKRQSVAFWCNPISGHATLYWYQQILGQGPKLLIQFQNNGVVDDSQLPKDRFSAERLKGVDSTLKIQPAKLEDSAVYLCASSLAGGWQAFFGQGTRLTVV.